These 17 T cell receptor beta chains originate from one sample sequenced in a study of T cell repertoires in cytomegalovirus infection (dated by TCRdb to between 2018 and 2021). These receptors have no identified antigens. The label giving this sample's treatment or condition can be read as: in vitro stimulation with specific CMV peptide epitopes to enrich CMV-specific T cells. For sequencing, an Illumina HiSeq 1500 was employed. TCRdb redid the processing of the public reads, applying fastp at Q25 and MiXCR, and retained in-frame beta chains. Identical CDR3 proteins give one entry, which carries the most common genes and DNA. For this sample there are approximately 270,000 distinct CDR3 sequences; 22% appear just once. The top ten clonotypes cover approximately 19% of the sample. Sequences were derived from cultured PBMCs, sampled from culture after CMV antigen stimulation. The origin of the receptors is a human donor in good health (CMV status not recorded). Some clones in this sample may be carry-over from other donors' samples.

This clonotype was observed at least ten times. The rearrangement joins TRBV7-2 to TRBJ2-1, with unresolved D. Germline V lookup: CDR1 SGHTA, CDR2 FQGNSA. This CDR3 has 12 amino acids. The ends were cut back, 2 bases at V and 7 bases at J, with 6 bases in the middle. For the CDR3, the DNA is TGTGCCAGCAGCTTAAGTACAAATGAGCAGTTCTTC. It encodes CASSLSTNEQFF. The full variable domain, in which reference TRBV7-2 and TRBJ2-1 provide the parts outside the CDR3, is GAGVSQSPSNKVTEKGKDVELRCDPISGHTALYWYRQSLGQGLEFLIYFQGNSAPDKSGLPSDRFSAERTGGSVSTLTIQRTQQEDSAVYLCASSLSTNEQFFGPGTRLTVL.

This clonotype came up many times. This chain's CDR3 is CASSPRTEGNQPQHF. The CDR3 bases are TGTGCCAGCAGCCCCCGGACGGAGGGGAATCAGCCCCAGCATTTT. This chain connects TRBV7-8 to TRBJ1-5; D may be TRBD1 (5 bases). The germline V and J ends were trimmed by 5 bases and 4 bases, with 15 bases remaining between them. Germline-derived CDR1 and CDR2 are SGHVS and FQNEAQ. The CDR3 length is 15 residues.

V gene TRBV6-5 combines with J gene TRBJ2-1, with 7 bases matching TRBD2. J lost 6 bases, V lost 7 bases, and 15 bases had no gene match. Per the germline V gene, CDR1 is MNHEY and CDR2 is SVGAGI. The CDR3 contains 16 residues. The CDR3 loop is CASTLTPSGIINEQFF. CDR3 in DNA: TGTGCCAGCACCCTAACCCCTAGCGGTATCATCAATGAGCAGTTCTTC.

V and J are TRBV19 and TRBJ2-1; 10 bases match TRBD2. Trimming cost V 2 bases and J 8 bases; bases outside gene matches: 15. In germline, CDR1 is LNHDA, CDR2 SQIVND (reference sequence). This CDR3 has 18 residues. The CDR3 DNA sequence: TGTGCCAGTAGTATATCCCGGGGGGGGCTAGCGGGAGTTCATGAGCAGTTCTTC. It encodes CASSISRGGLAGVHEQFF.

The V and J genes are TRBV5-6 and TRBJ2-3; 10 positions match TRBD2. V was clipped by 4 bases and J by 6 bases; unmatched bases: 8. Germline loops: CDR1 SGHDT, CDR2 YYEEEE. The CDR3 is 15 amino acids. CDR3: CASSQASGSSDTQYF. CDR3 nucleotides: TGTGCCAGCAGCCAGGCTAGCGGGAGTTCGGATACGCAGTATTTT.

As to this clonotype: A much larger clone sits a single nucleotide away, making a read error possible. V usage is TRBV19 and J usage is TRBJ1-6, with D unclear. Trimming shortened V by 8 bases and J by 10 bases, and 21 bases separated the two germline ends. CDR1 is LNHDA, CDR2 SQIVND, per germline (reference sequence). The CDR3 has 15 amino acids. The CDR3 loop is CASSMSLEGGSPLHF. The CDR3 nucleotides are TGTGCCAGTTCAATGAGCCTCGAGGGTGGATCACCCCTCCACTTT.

This clonotype was detected many times. The gene calls are TRBV7-2 and TRBJ1-1, with 7 bases lining up with TRBD1. Germline V lookup: CDR1 SGHTA, CDR2 FQGNSA. This CDR3 comprises 12 residues. V lost 5 bases to trimming and J lost 8 bases; unmatched junction nucleotides: 5. The CDR3 nucleotides read TGTGCCAGCAGCAAGCGACAGGGAGAAGCTTTCTTT. It translates to CASSKRQGEAFF.

This clonotype was picked up many times. This rearrangement joins TRBV7-2 to TRBJ2-3; D is undetermined. The CDR3 extends over 12 amino acids. The V and J ends lost 1 base and 8 bases respectively, with 7 bases between them. Germline loops: CDR1 SGHTA, CDR2 FQGNSA. The CDR3 spells CASSLVSGTQYF. DNA for the CDR3: TGTGCCAGCAGCTTAGTATCCGGTACGCAGTATTTT.

This clonotype was counted many times. J is TRBJ1-2 and V is TRBV4-1; D is uncertain. CDR3 length: 17 amino acids. Germline-derived CDR1 and CDR2 are MGHRA and YSYEKL. Trimming cost V 1 base and J 8 bases, with 23 bases left between them. The CDR3 nucleotides are TGCGCCAGCAGCCAAGTGTCGGTCGGTGACGGAGTCGTCGGCTACACCTTC. Its translation: CASSQVSVGDGVVGYTF.

This clonotype was seen a handful of times. The V and J genes are TRBV28 and TRBJ2-3; 9 nucleotides line up with TRBD1. This CDR3 spans 15 amino acids. Looked up from germline, CDR1 is MDHEN and CDR2 is SYDVKM. With 5 bases clipped from V and 4 bases from J, the junction kept 7 bases outside the gene matches. The CDR3 region has the DNA TGTGCCAGCAGTCTTGGACAGGGGAAGGCAGATACGCAGTATTTT. Translation: CASSLGQGKADTQYF.

This clonotype was counted only a few times. V usage is TRBV12-3 or TRBV12-4 and J usage is TRBJ2-3; D might be TRBD1 (5 bases). V lost 6 bases and J lost 3, with 10 bases in between. The CDR3 runs to 13 residues. The CDR3 is CASSNRQTDTQYF. In DNA, the CDR3 is TGTGCCAGCAGCAACCGACAGACAGATACGCAGTATTTT.

This clonotype was picked up many times. The V gene is TRBV6-2 or TRBV6-3, the J gene TRBJ2-7; D assignment may be TRBD1 or TRBD2 (5 bases each). V lost 11 bases and J lost 4, with 18 bases in between. Germline V gene lookup returns CDR1 MNHEY and CDR2 SVGEGT. The CDR3 sequence is 13 residues long. As DNA, the CDR3 is TGTGCCCCCGGGGCTAACAGGAGGTACGAGCAGTACTTC. Its protein product is CAPGANRRYEQYF.

This clonotype occurred many times. This rearrangement joins TRBV28 to TRBJ1-1, with TRBD1 matching 8 bases. V lost 2 bases and J lost 7; bases outside the gene matches: 6. The CDR3 runs 14 residues. Germline CDR1 MDHEN, CDR2 SYDVKM. CDR3 sequence: CASSLPQGAGEAFF. DNA for the CDR3: TGTGCCAGCAGTTTACCCCAGGGGGCTGGTGAAGCTTTCTTT.

As for this clonotype: A much larger clone lies one base from this, so it may be a read error. This chain uses TRBV11-3 with TRBJ2-3, with 13 bases aligning to TRBD2. Germline loops: CDR1 SGHNT, CDR2 YENEEA. With 4 bases clipped from V and 10 bases from J, the junction kept 8 bases outside the gene matches. The CDR3 extends over 15 amino acids. The CDR3: CASSSRTSGSNAQYF. The DNA of the CDR3 is TGTGCCAGCAGCTCCAGGACTAGCGGGAGTAATGCGCAGTATTTT.

This clonotype was seen repeatedly, ten times or more. The rearrangement uses TRBV10-3 and TRBJ2-3; 9 bases map to TRBD2. Germline V gives CDR1 ENHRY, CDR2 SYGVKD. The trim removed 1 base at V and 0 bases at J, leaving 5 bases unmatched. CDR3 length equals 17 residues. The CDR3 DNA sequence: TGTGCCATCAGTGAGTTTAGCGGGAGCCCTAGCACAGATACGCAGTATTTT. Protein sequence: CAISEFSGSPSTDTQYF.

There are a few counts of this clonotype. This chain connects TRBV6-2 or TRBV6-3 to TRBJ2-1; 15 bases are a match to TRBD2. Germline-derived CDR1 and CDR2 are MNHEY and SVGEGT. Trimming at V came to 6 bases and at J to 9 bases, leaving 3 bases not matched to a gene. This CDR3 comprises 14 residues. The chain's CDR3 is CASRGLAGGAEQFF. The CDR3 DNA sequence: TGTGCCAGCAGAGGACTAGCGGGAGGGGCTGAGCAGTTCTTC.

This clonotype was observed a few times. The rearrangement links TRBV24-1 to TRBJ2-1; 9 positions match TRBD2. Germline values: CDR1 KGHDR, CDR2 SFDVKD. V lost 1 base and J lost 5; bases outside the gene matches: 5. The CDR3 sequence is 16 residues long. The CDR3 bases are TGTGCCACCAGTGATTTCGCGGGAGGGCTAGACAATGAGCAGTTCTTC. Its translation is CATSDFAGGLDNEQFF.